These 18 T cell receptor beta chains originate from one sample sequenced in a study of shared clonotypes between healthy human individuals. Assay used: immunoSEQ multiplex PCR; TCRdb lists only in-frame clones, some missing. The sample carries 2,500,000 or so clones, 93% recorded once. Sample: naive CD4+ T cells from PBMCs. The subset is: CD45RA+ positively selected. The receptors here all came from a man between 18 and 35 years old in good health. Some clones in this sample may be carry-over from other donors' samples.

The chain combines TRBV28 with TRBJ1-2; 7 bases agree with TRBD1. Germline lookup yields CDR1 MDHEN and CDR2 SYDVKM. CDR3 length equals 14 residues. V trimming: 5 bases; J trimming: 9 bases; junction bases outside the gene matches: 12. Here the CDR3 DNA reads TGTGCCAGCAGTCAAACTCCGGGACAGTTAAGCTACACCTTC. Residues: CASSQTPGQLSYTF.

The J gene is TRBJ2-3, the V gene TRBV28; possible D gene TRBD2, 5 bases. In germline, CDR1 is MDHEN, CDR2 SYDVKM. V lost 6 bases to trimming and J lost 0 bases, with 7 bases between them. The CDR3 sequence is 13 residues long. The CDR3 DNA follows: TGTGCCAGCAGAGCGGATAGCACAGATACGCAGTATTTT. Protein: CASRADSTDTQYF.

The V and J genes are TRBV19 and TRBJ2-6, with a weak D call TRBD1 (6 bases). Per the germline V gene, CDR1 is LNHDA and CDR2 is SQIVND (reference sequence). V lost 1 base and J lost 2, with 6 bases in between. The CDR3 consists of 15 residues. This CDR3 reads CASSIGDTGANVLTF. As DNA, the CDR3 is TGTGCCAGTAGTATAGGGGACACTGGGGCCAACGTCCTGACTTTC. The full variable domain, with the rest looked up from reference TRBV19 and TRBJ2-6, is DGGITQSPKYLFRKEGQNVTLSCEQNLNHDAMYWYRQDPGQGLRLIYYSQIVNDFQKGDIAEGYSVSREKKESFPLTVTSAQKNPTAFYLCASSIGDTGANVLTFGAGSRLTVL.

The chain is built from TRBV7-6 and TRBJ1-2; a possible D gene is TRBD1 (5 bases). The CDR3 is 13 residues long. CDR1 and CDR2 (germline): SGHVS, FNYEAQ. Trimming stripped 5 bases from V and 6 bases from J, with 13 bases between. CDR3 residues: CASSKTEGNGYTF. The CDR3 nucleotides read TGTGCCAGCAGCAAGACAGAGGGGAATGGCTACACCTTC.

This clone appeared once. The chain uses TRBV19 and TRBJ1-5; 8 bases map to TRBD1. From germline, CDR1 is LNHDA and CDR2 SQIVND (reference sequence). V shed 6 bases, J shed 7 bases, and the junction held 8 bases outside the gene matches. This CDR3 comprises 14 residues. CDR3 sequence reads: CASRTDRVGQPQHF. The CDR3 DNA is TGTGCCAGTAGGACGGACAGGGTCGGACAGCCCCAGCATTTT.

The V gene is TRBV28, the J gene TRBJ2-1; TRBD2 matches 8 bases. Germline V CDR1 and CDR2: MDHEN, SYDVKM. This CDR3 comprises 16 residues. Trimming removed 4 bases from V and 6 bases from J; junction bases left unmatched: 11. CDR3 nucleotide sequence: TGTGCCAGCAGTTCCCTACTAGCGGAACCTGGCAATGAGCAGTTCTTC. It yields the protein CASSSLLAEPGNEQFF.

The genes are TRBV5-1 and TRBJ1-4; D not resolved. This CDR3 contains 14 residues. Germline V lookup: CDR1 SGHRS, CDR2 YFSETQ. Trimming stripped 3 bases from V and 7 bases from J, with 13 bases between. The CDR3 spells CASSSQPSSEKLFF. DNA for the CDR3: TGCGCCAGCAGCTCACAGCCCAGTAGTGAAAAACTGTTTTTT. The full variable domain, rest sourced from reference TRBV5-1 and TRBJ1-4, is KAGVTQTPRYLIKTRGQQVTLSCSPISGHRSVSWYQQTPGQGLQFLFEYFSETQRNKGNFPGRFSGRQFSNSRSEMNVSTLELGDSALYLCASSSQPSSEKLFFGSGTQLSVL.

The CDR3 DNA reads TGTGCCAGCAGCTTGGTTTTCCAGGGTGCGGAGACCCAGTACTTC. Its translation: CASSLVFQGAETQYF. The chain links TRBV5-4 to TRBJ2-5, with a weak D call TRBD1 (5 bases). V lost 0 bases, J lost 5 bases, and 14 bases lay in between. Per germline, CDR1 SGHNT and CDR2 YYREEE (reference sequence). The CDR3 covers 15 residues.

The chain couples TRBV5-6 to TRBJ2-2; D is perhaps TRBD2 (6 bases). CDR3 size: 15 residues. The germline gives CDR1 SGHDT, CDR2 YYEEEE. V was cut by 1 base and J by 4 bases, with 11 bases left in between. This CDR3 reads CASSLRAAGTGELFF. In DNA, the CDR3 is TGTGCCAGCAGCTTGCGGGCAGCGGGCACCGGGGAGCTGTTTTTT.

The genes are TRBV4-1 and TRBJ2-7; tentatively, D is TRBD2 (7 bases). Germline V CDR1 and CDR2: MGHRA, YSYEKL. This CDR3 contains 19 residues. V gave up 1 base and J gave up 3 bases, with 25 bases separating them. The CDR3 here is CASSQVSRTGGDSGYEQYF. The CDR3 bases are TGCGCCAGCAGCCAAGTTAGCCGGACGGGGGGCGATTCCGGCTACGAGCAGTACTTC.

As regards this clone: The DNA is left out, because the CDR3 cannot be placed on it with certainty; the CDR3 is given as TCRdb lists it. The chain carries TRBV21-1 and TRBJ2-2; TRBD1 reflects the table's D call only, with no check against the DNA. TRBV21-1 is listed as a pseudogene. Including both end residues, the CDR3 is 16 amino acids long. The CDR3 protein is CASSKVGQGSTGELFF.

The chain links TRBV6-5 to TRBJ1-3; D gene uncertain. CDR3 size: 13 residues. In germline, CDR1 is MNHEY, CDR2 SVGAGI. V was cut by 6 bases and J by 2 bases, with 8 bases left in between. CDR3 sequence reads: CASRGYPGNTIYF. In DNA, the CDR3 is TGTGCCAGCAGGGGATACCCTGGAAACACCATATATTTT.

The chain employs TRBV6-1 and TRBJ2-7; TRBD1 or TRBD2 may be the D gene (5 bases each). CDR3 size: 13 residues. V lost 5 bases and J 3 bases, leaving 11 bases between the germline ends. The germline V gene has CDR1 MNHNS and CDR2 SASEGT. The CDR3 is CASSPEGNYEQYF. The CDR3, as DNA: TGTGCCAGCAGTCCCGAGGGGAACTACGAGCAGTACTTC.

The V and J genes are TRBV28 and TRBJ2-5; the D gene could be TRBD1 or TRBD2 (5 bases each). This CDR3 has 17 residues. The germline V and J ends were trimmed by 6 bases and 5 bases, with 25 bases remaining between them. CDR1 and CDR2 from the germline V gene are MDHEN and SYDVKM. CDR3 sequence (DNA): TGTGCCAGCAGCGCCCACCCAGGGTTAGGGTGGGGGGAGACCCAGTACTTC. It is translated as CASSAHPGLGWGETQYF. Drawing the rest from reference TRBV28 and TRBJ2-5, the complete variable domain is DVKVTQSSRYLVKRTGEKVFLECVQDMDHENMFWYRQDPGLGLRLIYFSYDVKMKEKGDIPEGYSVSREKKERFSLILESASTNQTSMYLCASSAHPGLGWGETQYFGPGTRLLVL.

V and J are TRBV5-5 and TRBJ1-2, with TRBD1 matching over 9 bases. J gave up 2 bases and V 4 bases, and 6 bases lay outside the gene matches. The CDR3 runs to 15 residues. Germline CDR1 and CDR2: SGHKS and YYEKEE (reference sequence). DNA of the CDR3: TGTGCCAGCAGCCTGGGGACAGGGTTAAACTATGGCTACACCTTC. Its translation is CASSLGTGLNYGYTF.

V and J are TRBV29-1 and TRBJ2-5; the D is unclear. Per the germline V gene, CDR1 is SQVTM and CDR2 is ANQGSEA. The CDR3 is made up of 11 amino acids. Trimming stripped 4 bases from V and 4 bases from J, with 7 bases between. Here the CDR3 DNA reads TGCAGCGTTGGGGTGATAGAGACCCAGTACTTC. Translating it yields CSVGVIETQYF.

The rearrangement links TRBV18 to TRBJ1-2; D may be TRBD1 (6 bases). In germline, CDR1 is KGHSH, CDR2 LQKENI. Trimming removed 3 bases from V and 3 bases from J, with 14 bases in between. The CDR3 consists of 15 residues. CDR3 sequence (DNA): TGTGCCAGCTCACCCACGACAGGAGACGACTATGGCTACACCTTC. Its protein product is CASSPTTGDDYGYTF. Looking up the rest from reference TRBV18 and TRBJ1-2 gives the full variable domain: NAGVMQNPRHLVRRRGQEARLRCSPMKGHSHVYWYRQLPEEGLKFMVYLQKENIIDESGMPKERFSAEFPKEGPSILRIQQVVRGDSAAYFCASSPTTGDDYGYTFGSGTRLTVV.

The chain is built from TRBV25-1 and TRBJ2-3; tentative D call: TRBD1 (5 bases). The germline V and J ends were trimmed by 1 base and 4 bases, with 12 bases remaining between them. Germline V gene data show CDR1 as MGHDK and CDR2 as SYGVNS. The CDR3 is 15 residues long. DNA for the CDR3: TGTGCCAGCAGTGAATCAAGGGGATCGGCAGATACGCAGTATTTT. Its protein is CASSESRGSADTQYF.